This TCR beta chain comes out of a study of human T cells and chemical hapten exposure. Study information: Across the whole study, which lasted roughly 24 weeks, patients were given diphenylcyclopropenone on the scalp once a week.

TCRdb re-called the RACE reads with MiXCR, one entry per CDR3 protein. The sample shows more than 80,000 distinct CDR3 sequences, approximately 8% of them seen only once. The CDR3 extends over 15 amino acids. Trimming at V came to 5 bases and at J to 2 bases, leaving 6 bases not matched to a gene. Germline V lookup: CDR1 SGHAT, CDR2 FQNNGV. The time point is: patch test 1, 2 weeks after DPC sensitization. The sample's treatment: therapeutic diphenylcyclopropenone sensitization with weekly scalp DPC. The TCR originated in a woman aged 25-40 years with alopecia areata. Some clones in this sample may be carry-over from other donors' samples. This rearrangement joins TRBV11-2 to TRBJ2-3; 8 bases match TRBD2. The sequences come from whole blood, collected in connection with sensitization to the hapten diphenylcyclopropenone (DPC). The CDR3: CASSIRLANTDTQYF. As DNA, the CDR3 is TGTGCCAGCAGCATCAGACTAGCGAACACAGATACGCAGTATTTT.